The 19 T cell receptor beta chains presented below share a single source sample, sequenced in a study of blood T cell repertoires in COVID-19. The repertoire was sequenced with immunoSEQ multiplex PCR; TCRdb's copy has only in-frame clones and lacks some. The repertoire holds approximately 190,000 clones, with nearly 90% as singletons. Input material: peripheral blood. The receptors were sampled from a man aged 55 to 70 with active or convalescent COVID-19.

The genes are TRBV5-1 and TRBJ2-7; 8 bases map to TRBD2. J was trimmed by 1 base and V by 4 bases; bases with no gene match: 10. The germline V gene encodes CDR1 SGHRS and CDR2 YFSETQ. The length of the CDR3 is 16 residues. The CDR3 bases are TGCGCCAGCAGCCTAGGACTAGCCACTCGGTCCTACGAGCAGTACTTC. It translates to CASSLGLATRSYEQYF. The complete variable domain, with remaining parts taken from reference TRBV5-1 and TRBJ2-7, reads KAGVTQTPRYLIKTRGQQVTLSCSPISGHRSVSWYQQTPGQGLQFLFEYFSETQRNKGNFPGRFSGRQFSNSRSEMNVSTLELGDSALYLCASSLGLATRSYEQYFGPGTRLTVT.

The V call is TRBV9, the J call TRBJ1-3; D remains unclear. This CDR3 comprises 15 residues. V gave up 0 bases and J gave up 0 bases, with 7 bases separating them. Germline V gives CDR1 SGDLS, CDR2 YYNGEE. CDR3 sequence reads: CASSVGSSSGNTIYF. CDR3 DNA sequence: TGTGCCAGCAGCGTAGGGTCGAGCTCTGGAAACACCATATATTTT.

This clone appeared once. The CDR3 DNA reads as TGTGCCAGCAGCTTGGCGTCAGGCTCCTACAATGAGCAGTTCTTC. Protein product: CASSLASGSYNEQFF. The chain employs TRBV5-4 and TRBJ2-1; no clear D gene. The CDR3 has 15 amino acids. The germline V gene encodes CDR1 SGHNT and CDR2 YYREEE (reference sequence). The V gene lost 0 bases and the J gene lost 0 bases, with 7 bases spanning the gap.

The V and J genes are TRBV7-6 and TRBJ2-5, with a tentative D call TRBD1 (5 bases). The V end was cut by 5 bases, the J end by 5 bases, with 18 bases between. This CDR3 spans 15 amino acids. Germline CDR1 is SGHVS and CDR2 is FNYEAQ. As DNA, the CDR3 is TGTGCCAGCAGCCCTATCACAGGAGAGTCGGAGACCCAGTACTTC. It specifies CASSPITGESETQYF.

The V and J genes are TRBV2 and TRBJ2-7; TRBD1 matches at 12 bases. CDR3 length equals 14 residues. The V and J ends lost 6 bases and 4 bases, in that order; junction bases with no gene match: 4. Germline V gene data show CDR1 as SNHLY and CDR2 as FYNNEI. The CDR3 sequence: CASRGQGARYEQYF. CDR3 sequence (DNA): TGTGCCAGCAGGGGACAGGGGGCGCGTTACGAGCAGTACTTC.

The chain carries TRBV6-5 and TRBJ1-3; 8 bases are shared with TRBD1. The CDR3 is 13 residues long. The germline gives CDR1 MNHEY, CDR2 SVGAGI. The V and J ends lost 7 bases and 6 bases, in that order; junction bases with no gene match: 5. The CDR3 sequence is CASTDRALNTIYF. CDR3 nucleotide sequence: TGTGCCAGCACGGACAGGGCTTTAAACACCATATATTTT.

The V gene is TRBV7-9, the J gene TRBJ2-7; D possibly corresponds to TRBD1 (5 bases). The V and J ends lost 3 bases and 0 bases respectively, with 9 bases between them. Germline CDR1 is SEHNR and CDR2 is FQNEAQ (reference sequence). The CDR3 has 14 amino acids. The CDR3 DNA sequence: TGTGCCAGCAGCTTTGACAGTAGCTCCTACGAGCAGTACTTC. This sequence encodes CASSFDSSSYEQYF.

V gene TRBV7-9 combines with J gene TRBJ1-6; 11 nucleotides agree with TRBD1. V lost 5 bases to trimming and J lost 10 bases; unmatched junction nucleotides: 4. This CDR3 comprises 14 residues. Looked up from germline, CDR1 is SEHNR and CDR2 is FQNEAQ (reference sequence). The CDR3 nucleotides are TGTGCCAGCAGCATCGGGACAGGGGGATCACCCCTCCACTTT. Amino acids: CASSIGTGGSPLHF.

The V call is TRBV9, the J call TRBJ2-3; TRBD2 matches 8 bases. The CDR3 extends over 15 amino acids. From germline, CDR1 is SGDLS and CDR2 YYNGEE. The ends lost 3 bases at V and 7 bases at J; junction bases unmatched: 10. The DNA for the CDR3 is TGTGCCAGCAGCGGTGGGGCGGGGGGCATCAATACGCAGTATTTT. This encodes CASSGGAGGINTQYF.

The rearrangement links TRBV10-2 to TRBJ2-5; 10 bases match TRBD1. The CDR3 is 15 residues long. The germline V gene encodes CDR1 WSHSY and CDR2 SAAADI. V shed 10 bases and J 4 bases; nucleotides not matched to a gene: 12. The CDR3 sequence is CATLKGQGIVETQYF. Here the CDR3 DNA reads TGCGCCACCCTGAAGGGACAGGGGATAGTAGAGACCCAGTACTTC.

V and J are TRBV6-5 and TRBJ2-5; the D is unclear. Germline V gene lookup returns CDR1 MNHEY and CDR2 SVGAGI. With 6 bases removed from V and 5 bases from J, the gap between germline ends came to 19 bases. There are 15 residues in the CDR3. The CDR3 nucleotides are TGTGCCAGCAGCAGACTGGGTGTCGCCGGGGAGACCCAGTACTTC. Protein: CASSRLGVAGETQYF.

This clone was detected once. V gene TRBV5-1 combines with J gene TRBJ2-6; perhaps TRBD2 as D (6 bases). Germline V gene lookup returns CDR1 SGHRS and CDR2 YFSETQ. The CDR3 covers 17 residues. Trimming removed 5 bases at V and 0 bases at J, with 15 bases between. CDR3 DNA sequence: TGCGCCAGCAGTCCCCCGGGGGACGGCTCTGGGGCCAACGTCCTGACTTTC. Protein sequence: CASSPPGDGSGANVLTF.

Points on this clone: Germline and junction disagree at one end, which may indicate a read error. V gene TRBV28 combines with J gene TRBJ2-7, with a possible D match to TRBD2 (5 bases). The germline V gene encodes CDR1 MDHEN and CDR2 SYDVKM. The CDR3 is 14 residues long. The CDR3 loop reads CASLASDGSHEQYF. DNA of the CDR3: TGTGCCAGCCTAGCCTCGGACGGCTCCCACGAGCAGTACTTC. Together with reference TRBV28 and TRBJ2-7, the CDR3 gives the full variable domain: DVKVTQSSRYLVKRTGEKVFLECVQDMDHENMFWYRQDPGLGLRLIYFSYDVKMKEKGDIPEGYSVSREKKERFSLILESASTNQTSMYLCASLASDGSHEQYFGPGTRLTVT.

This clone was detected ten times or more. This chain joins TRBV9 and TRBJ2-1; weak D call: TRBD2 (7 bases). Trimming removed 0 bases from V and 2 bases from J, with 9 bases in between. Germline V CDR1 and CDR2: SGDLS, YYNGEE. The CDR3 is made up of 15 amino acids. In DNA form, the CDR3 reads TGTGCCAGCAGCGTAGTGGGGGGGCCCTACAATGAGCAGTTCTTC. Amino acid sequence: CASSVVGGPYNEQFF.

This chain uses TRBV5-1 with TRBJ1-2; D is uncertain. With 4 bases removed from V and 0 bases from J, the gap between germline ends came to 16 bases. From germline, CDR1 is SGHRS and CDR2 YFSETQ. This CDR3 contains 16 residues. CDR3 DNA: TGCGCCAGCAGCCTGGAGGCCGGGAGGACTAACTATGGCTACACCTTC. This gives the protein CASSLEAGRTNYGYTF.

The chain combines TRBV29-1 with TRBJ1-5; TRBD1 is a possible D gene (5 bases). V dropped 6 bases and J dropped 3 bases, with 12 bases sitting between them. CDR1 and CDR2 (germline): SQVTM, ANQGSEA. The CDR3 loop spans 13 amino acids. CDR3 in DNA: TGCAGCGTCAGGGTCTCCGACAATCAGCCCCAGCATTTT. This codes for CSVRVSDNQPQHF.

The rearrangement uses TRBV12-5 and TRBJ1-2; 9 bases match TRBD1. J gave up 5 bases and V 7 bases, and 5 bases lay outside the gene matches. The CDR3 spans 13 residues. Germline CDR1 is LGHNT and CDR2 is FRNRAP. DNA for the CDR3: TGTGCTAGTGCCCGGGACAGGGTTTATGGCTACACCTTC. It specifies CASARDRVYGYTF.

The V call is TRBV7-9, the J call TRBJ1-2; TRBD1 might be the D (6 bases). Trimming took off 5 bases at V and 2 bases at J, with 12 bases between the two ends. The length of the CDR3 is 14 residues. Germline CDR1 reads SEHNR; CDR2 reads FQNEAQ (reference sequence). CDR3 DNA: TGTGCCAGCAGCCAGAGTACAGGGAACTATGGCTACACCTTC. Its protein is CASSQSTGNYGYTF.

The CDR3 region is CATSALGLAGGGEQFF. The CDR3 region has the DNA TGTGCCACCAGTGCCTTAGGACTAGCGGGGGGCGGCGAGCAGTTCTTC. This rearrangement joins TRBV24-1 to TRBJ2-1, with 14 positions matching TRBD2. Germline trimming cut 5 bases from V and 10 bases from J; bases unmatched to any gene: 9. Germline V gene sequence: CDR1 KGHDR, CDR2 SFDVKD. The CDR3 loop spans 16 amino acids.